This T cell receptor (beta chain) comes out of a study of PD-L1 blockade in urothelial cancer. In the study overall: Administration of atezolizumab to patients began at some point between 2013 and 2015, at 1,200 mg intravenously every 3 weeks. Researchers found blood samples held a median of approximately 150,000 T cells.

Time point specified: peripheral blood 6 weeks after treatment start. The CDR3 extends over 17 amino acids. CDR1 and CDR2 (germline): SGHTA, FQGNSA. Trimming pared 1 base from V and 0 bases from J, leaving 14 bases between. Only in-frame clones appear in the TCRdb table, and some are missing; sequencing was by immunoSEQ multiplex PCR. Found here are 25,000 to 30,000 clones, 70% to 80% of them singletons; the top ten hold 3% to 3.5%. Sample: PBMCs, taken around atezolizumab (anti-PD-L1) treatment. The sequence was obtained from a man aged 65-85 years with urothelial cancer. This chain links TRBV7-2 with TRBJ2-3; the D gene is possibly TRBD2 (5 bases). This CDR3 is CASSLGRGTSSTDTQYF. The CDR3 DNA reads as TGTGCCAGCAGCTTAGGACGGGGAACTTCTAGCACAGATACGCAGTATTTT.